This T cell receptor (beta chain) was sequenced during a study of Graves' ophthalmopathy and Graves' hyperthyroidism. In the case of this clonotype: The antigen is unknown.

Hyperthyroidism patients, all newly diagnosed, had under 2 months' duration and ages of 18 to 65. Pregnancy or lactation, uncontrolled infections and other autoimmune diseases were grounds for excluding patients. The germline V and J ends were trimmed by 5 bases and 4 bases, with 8 bases remaining between them. This CDR3 comprises 12 residues. CDR1 and CDR2 (germline): MNHEY, SVGEGT. Transcripts of RNA were the source for amplifying TCR beta CDR3 regions. HTBI primers primed a first-round RT-PCR, and a second-round multiplex PCR followed. TCRdb re-analysed the multiplex PCR reads in MiXCR, keeping a single row per CDR3 protein. The sample lists just over 600,000 distinct CDR3 sequences; about 20% were seen once. General study results and limits: Appearing in blood as well were most expanded thyroid clonotypes above 0.001 frequency.

The sequence was collected from a woman aged 18-35 years with stable Graves' hyperthyroidism. Some clones in this sample may be carry-over from other donors' samples. V and J are TRBV6-2 or TRBV6-3 and TRBJ1-2; D ambiguous. The sequenced sample was peripheral blood. CDR3 region: CASSASFYGYTF. For the CDR3, the DNA is TGTGCCAGCAGTGCCTCCTTCTATGGCTACACCTTC.